A single sample gave rise to the 2 T cell receptor beta chains below, sequenced in a study of blood T cell repertoires in COVID-19. The data were produced by immunoSEQ multiplex PCR, yet TCRdb's version contains in-frame clones alone and is incomplete. The sample yields roughly 180,000 clones, 60% to 80% seen once. Sequencing was done on a sample of peripheral blood. The receptors originated from a man in his sixties with active or convalescent COVID-19.

The rearrangement uses TRBV7-9 and TRBJ2-4; the match to TRBD2 covers 8 bases. Germline CDR1 and CDR2: SEHNR and FQNEAQ (reference sequence). With 5 bases clipped from V and 0 bases from J, the junction kept 15 bases outside the gene matches. CDR3 size: 19 residues. CDR3 nucleotide sequence: TGTGCCAGCAGCCCCAATCCGGGACTAGGGGATCTAGCCAAAAACATTCAGTACTTC. It encodes CASSPNPGLGDLAKNIQYF.

J is TRBJ2-7 and V is TRBV2, with D perhaps TRBD1 (5 bases). The CDR3 totals 12 residues. Germline loops: CDR1 SNHLY, CDR2 FYNNEI. V lost 6 bases and J 5 bases, leaving 11 bases between the germline ends. CDR3 bases: TGTGCCAGCAGGAGACAGTCGAACGAGCAGTACTTC. The encoded protein is CASRRQSNEQYF.